This is a list of T cell receptor beta chains from one sample in a study of blood T cell repertoires in COVID-19. Measured with immunoSEQ multiplex PCR; TCRdb has only the in-frame clones, and not every one. Of 280,000 or so clones in the sample, approximately 91% were seen once. Sequencing was performed on peripheral blood. The receptor source for this set is a man aged 18 to 29 with active or convalescent COVID-19. The CDR3 runs from the conserved cysteine through the conserved F or W.

J gene | V gene | CDR3 protein
TRBJ2-3 | TRBV7-2 | CASSLASRGPADTQYF
TRBJ1-1 | TRBV5-1 | CASSGGPEAFF
TRBJ2-3 | TRBV4-1 | CASSLGTVSTDTQYF
TRBJ2-7 | TRBV29-1 | CSVEDRSYEQYF
TRBJ2-1 | TRBV6-5 | CASMASGGREQFF
TRBJ2-5 | TRBV6-5 | CASTRDRVKETQYF
TRBJ1-5 | TRBV3-1/TRBV3-2 | CASSQDSRSQPQHF
TRBJ2-3 | TRBV7-2 | CASSFQTLTSGVSTDTQYF
TRBJ1-5 | TRBV20-1 | CSASSPRNQPQHF
TRBJ2-2 | TRBV19 | CASSIGQGAGELFF
TRBJ1-1 | TRBV6-5 | CASSYPGAEAFF
TRBJ1-3 | TRBV29-1 | CSVEGGQGLSGNTIYF
TRBJ2-7 | TRBV5-1 | CASSREGQTSYEQYF
TRBJ2-7 | TRBV7-9 | CASSVLAGGEQYF
TRBJ1-2 | TRBV7-8 | CASSSDIFYGYTF
TRBJ2-7 | TRBV7-9 | CASSPTGPAIHEQYF
TRBJ1-2 | TRBV5-6 | CASSWGTGTMPYGYTF
TRBJ2-1 | TRBV7-2 | CASSLKRRVAGHNEQFF
TRBJ1-1 | TRBV9 | CASSAKSNMNTEAFF
TRBJ2-2 | TRBV7-7 | CASSPQQFSTGELFF
TRBJ1-1 | TRBV4-3 | CASSQDGRGTSNTEAFF
TRBJ1-5 | TRBV19 | CASSEGAGNQPQHF
TRBJ1-1 | TRBV12-3/TRBV12-4 | CASRPHGLGAFF
TRBJ2-7 | TRBV14 | CASSHRQGIHEQYF
TRBJ1-1 | TRBV4-1 | CASSQGIQGGNTEAFF
TRBJ1-1 | TRBV11-2 | CASSLQGLGTEAFF
TRBJ1-3 | TRBV19 | CASIGARGNTIYF
TRBJ2-5 | TRBV3-1/TRBV3-2 | CASSQGQAGARQTQYF
TRBJ1-4 | TRBV2 | CASSETTGVAEKLFF
TRBJ1-6 | TRBV19 | CASSIGPRRANSPLHF
TRBJ1-5 | TRBV4-1 | CASSQQGPWGSNQPQHF
TRBJ2-7 | TRBV19 | CASSIDLQGAYEQYF
TRBJ1-6 | TRBV5-4 | CASSSRGAESPLHF
TRBJ2-3 | TRBV19 | CASSIVQTVDTQYF
TRBJ2-3 | TRBV28 | CASSLVGLTDTQYF
TRBJ1-2 | TRBV6-1 | CASSDLLGRGLNYGYTF
TRBJ2-5 | TRBV12-5 | CASGPDRETQYF
TRBJ2-3 | TRBV5-4 | CASSSPQATDTQYF
TRBJ1-5 | TRBV10-1 | CASSEYDKPADQPQHF
TRBJ1-5 | TRBV18 | CASSGTANQPQHF
TRBJ2-2 | TRBV7-4 | CASSLVSVAAGAGELFF
TRBJ2-7 | TRBV4-2 | CASSQDPGVLEQYF
TRBJ2-1 | TRBV6-5 | CASSYSSGGAYNEQFF
TRBJ2-1 | TRBV20-1 | CSAVTRGEQFF
TRBJ2-2 | TRBV6-5 | CASSHRGSGTGELFF
TRBJ1-5 | TRBV3-1/TRBV3-2 | CASSREPGNNQPQHF
TRBJ1-2 | TRBV27 | CASIDTAPPKGGQTYGYTF
TRBJ2-3 | TRBV15 | CATSEASTDTQYF
TRBJ2-7 | TRBV18 | CASGTGANEQYF
TRBJ2-7 | TRBV9 | CASSSRDRDYEQYF
TRBJ1-4 | TRBV21-1 | CARRDPTNEKLFF
TRBJ2-7 | TRBV6-5 | CASRTTGLGEQYF
TRBJ2-5 | TRBV18 | CASSQSGEETQYF
TRBJ1-5 | TRBV15 | CATSPRQGHQPQHF
TRBJ2-5 | TRBV3-1/TRBV3-2 | CASSQSETQYF
TRBJ1-6 | TRBV7-2 | CASTLLEGTSSPLHF